Here is one TCR beta chain with its context. CDR1 is LGHDT and CDR2 is YNNKEL in the germline V gene (reference sequence). Losses at the gene ends were 4 bases for V and 4 bases for J; bases not matched to a gene: 5. The CDR3 sequence is 14 residues long. The entry originates in a study of spatial heterogeneity in lung cancer. TCRdb called the 5' RACE reads again in MiXCR, with one record for every CDR3 protein. The repertoire holds 40,000 to 45,000 distinct CDR3 sequences, with around 13% as singletons. Time point defined: sample taken at primary tumor resection. Sequencing was performed on whole RNA extracted from tumor and nontumor lung tissue, or from frozen PBMC, and the material was left unsorted.

The clonotype originates from a male donor with early-stage non-small cell lung cancer. The chain uses TRBV3-1 and TRBJ2-5; 8 nucleotides align to TRBD2. The sample consisted of PBMCs, taken at surgery. As DNA, the CDR3 is TGTGCCAGCAGCCCAAGCGGGAGTACAGAGACCCAGTACTTC. Translation gives CASSPSGSTETQYF.